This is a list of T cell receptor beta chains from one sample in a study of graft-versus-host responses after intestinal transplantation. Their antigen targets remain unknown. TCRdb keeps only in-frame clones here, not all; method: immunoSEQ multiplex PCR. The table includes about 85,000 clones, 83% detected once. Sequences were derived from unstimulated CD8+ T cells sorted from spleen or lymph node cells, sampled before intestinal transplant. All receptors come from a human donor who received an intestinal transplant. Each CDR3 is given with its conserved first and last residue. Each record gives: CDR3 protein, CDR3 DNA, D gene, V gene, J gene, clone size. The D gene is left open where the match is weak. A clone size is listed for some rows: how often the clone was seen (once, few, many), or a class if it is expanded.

cdr3_aa: CASSLGTANSPLHF
cdr3_nt: TGTGCCAGCAGCTTGGGGACAGCTAATTCACCCCTCCACTTT
d_call: TRBD1
v_call: TRBV7-9
j_call: TRBJ1-6
clone_size: few

cdr3_aa: CAIQGVTEAFF
cdr3_nt: TGTGCCATACAGGGTGTTACTGAAGCTTTCTTT
d_call: .
v_call: TRBV2
j_call: TRBJ1-1
clone_size: few

cdr3_aa: CASSDWTGLHSYNEQFF
cdr3_nt: TGTGCCAGCAGTGACTGGACAGGCCTACACTCCTACAATGAGCAGTTCTTC
d_call: TRBD1
v_call: TRBV6-1
j_call: TRBJ2-1
clone_size: .

cdr3_aa: CASSPLLGGDVEQYF
cdr3_nt: TGTGCCAGCAGCCCGCTATTGGGGGGAGATGTCGAGCAGTACTTC
d_call: .
v_call: TRBV4-2
j_call: TRBJ2-7
clone_size: .

cdr3_aa: CASSEGTGTDTQYF
cdr3_nt: TGTGCCAGCAGTGAAGGGACAGGCACAGATACGCAGTATTTT
d_call: .
v_call: TRBV2
j_call: TRBJ2-3
clone_size: few

cdr3_aa: CASSLEGNEQFF
cdr3_nt: TGTGCCAGCAGCTTAGAGGGGAATGAGCAGTTCTTC
d_call: .
v_call: TRBV5-4
j_call: TRBJ2-1
clone_size: .

cdr3_aa: CASSLGGPEAFF
cdr3_nt: TGTGCCAGCAGCCTAGGGGGGCCTGAAGCTTTCTTT
d_call: .
v_call: TRBV7-9
j_call: TRBJ1-1
clone_size: .

cdr3_aa: CASSPTPGNAEAFF
cdr3_nt: TGCGCCAGCAGCCCGACCCCGGGGAACGCTGAAGCTTTCTTT
d_call: .
v_call: TRBV4-1
j_call: TRBJ1-1
clone_size: .

cdr3_aa: CASSTAGYGEAFF
cdr3_nt: TGTGCCAGCAGTACCGCAGGGTATGGTGAAGCTTTCTTT
d_call: .
v_call: TRBV5-6
j_call: TRBJ1-1
clone_size: .

cdr3_aa: CASSLSPGTGNNEQYF
cdr3_nt: TGTGCCAGCAGTCTATCCCCCGGGACAGGGAACAACGAGCAGTACTTC
d_call: TRBD1
v_call: TRBV27
j_call: TRBJ2-7
clone_size: once

cdr3_aa: CASSESPGLGINEQFF
cdr3_nt: TGTGCCAGCAGCGAATCCCCCGGACTAGGGATCAATGAGCAGTTCTTC
d_call: TRBD2
v_call: TRBV11-3
j_call: TRBJ2-1
clone_size: .

cdr3_aa: CASSLGPYNEQFF
cdr3_nt: TGTGCCAGCAGCTTAGGCCCGTACAATGAGCAGTTCTTC
d_call: .
v_call: TRBV7-3
j_call: TRBJ2-1
clone_size: .

cdr3_aa: CAWSPQGNQPQHF
cdr3_nt: TGTGCCTGGAGTCCCCAGGGGAATCAGCCCCAGCATTTT
d_call: .
v_call: TRBV30
j_call: TRBJ1-5
clone_size: .

cdr3_aa: CASSWKDRAKNIQYF
cdr3_nt: TGTGCTAGCAGCTGGAAGGACAGAGCCAAAAACATTCAGTACTTC
d_call: .
v_call: TRBV7-7
j_call: TRBJ2-4
clone_size: once

cdr3_aa: CASSELVAIQSEGVRANVLTF
cdr3_nt: TGTGCCAGCAGTGAATTGGTGGCTATTCAGTCGGAGGGGGTCCGGGCCAACGTCCTGACTTTC
d_call: .
v_call: TRBV2
j_call: TRBJ2-6
clone_size: .

cdr3_aa: CAIGTGNSYEQYF
cdr3_nt: TGTGCCATCGGGACAGGGAATAGCTACGAGCAGTACTTC
d_call: TRBD1
v_call: TRBV10-3
j_call: TRBJ2-7
clone_size: .

cdr3_aa: CASSLWTGGDQPQHF
cdr3_nt: TGTGCCAGCAGTTTATGGACAGGGGGCGATCAGCCCCAGCATTTT
d_call: TRBD1
v_call: TRBV28
j_call: TRBJ1-5
clone_size: .

cdr3_aa: CASSLAGVAGELFF
cdr3_nt: TGTGCCAGCAGTCTAGCGGGGGTGGCCGGGGAGCTGTTTTTT
d_call: TRBD2
v_call: TRBV6-5
j_call: TRBJ2-2
clone_size: few

cdr3_aa: CASSLTERNTEAFF
cdr3_nt: TGTGCCAGCAGCCTGACAGAAAGGAACACTGAAGCTTTCTTT
d_call: .
v_call: TRBV7-6
j_call: TRBJ1-1
clone_size: .

cdr3_aa: CASSTSVGSSPLHF
cdr3_nt: TGTGCCAGTAGTACTTCAGTCGGGAGTTCACCCCTCCACTTT
d_call: .
v_call: TRBV19
j_call: TRBJ1-6
clone_size: .

cdr3_aa: CASSHWAPYSSSTDTQYF
cdr3_nt: TGTGCCAGCAGTCACTGGGCCCCCTATAGCTCTAGCACAGATACGCAGTATTTT
d_call: .
v_call: TRBV27
j_call: TRBJ2-3
clone_size: .

cdr3_aa: CASGLVRLAGVDTQYF
cdr3_nt: TGTGCTAGTGGTTTGGTAAGACTAGCGGGGGTTGATACGCAGTATTTT
d_call: TRBD2
v_call: TRBV12-5
j_call: TRBJ2-3
clone_size: .

cdr3_aa: CASSPTGSNTEAFF
cdr3_nt: TGTGCCAGCAGCCCGACAGGGTCGAACACTGAAGCTTTCTTT
d_call: TRBD1
v_call: TRBV6-5
j_call: TRBJ1-1
clone_size: .

cdr3_aa: CASSSFKLGRQPQHF
cdr3_nt: TGTGCCAGCAGCAGTTTTAAATTAGGGAGACAGCCCCAGCATTTT
d_call: .
v_call: TRBV28
j_call: TRBJ1-5
clone_size: .

cdr3_aa: CASATGYATNEKLFF
cdr3_nt: TGTGCCTCCGCCACAGGGTACGCAACTAATGAAAAACTGTTTTTT
d_call: .
v_call: TRBV19
j_call: TRBJ1-4
clone_size: .

cdr3_aa: CASSLSKSYYEQYF
cdr3_nt: TGTGCCAGCAGTTTATCGAAAAGCTACTACGAGCAGTACTTC
d_call: .
v_call: TRBV27
j_call: TRBJ2-7
clone_size: few

cdr3_aa: CASSLWGVDTEAFF
cdr3_nt: TGCGCCAGCAGCTTGTGGGGAGTGGACACTGAAGCTTTCTTT
d_call: .
v_call: TRBV5-1
j_call: TRBJ1-1
clone_size: .

cdr3_aa: CASSYSAGEQYF
cdr3_nt: TGTGCCAGCAGTTACTCCGCAGGCGAGCAGTACTTC
d_call: .
v_call: TRBV6-6
j_call: TRBJ2-7
clone_size: .

cdr3_aa: CASSDGTSGMRTDTQYF
cdr3_nt: TGTGCTAGCAGCGACGGGACTAGCGGGATGCGGACAGATACGCAGTATTTT
d_call: TRBD2
v_call: TRBV7-7
j_call: TRBJ2-3
clone_size: .

cdr3_aa: CASSLVFGQGRDTEAFF
cdr3_nt: TGTGCCAGCAGCTTAGTGTTCGGACAGGGACGTGACACTGAAGCTTTCTTT
d_call: TRBD1
v_call: TRBV11-2
j_call: TRBJ1-1
clone_size: .

cdr3_aa: CASSGRAEGAGGLETQYF
cdr3_nt: TGTGCCAGCAGCGGGCGCGCTGAGGGAGCGGGAGGGCTCGAGACCCAGTACTTC
d_call: TRBD2
v_call: TRBV9
j_call: TRBJ2-5
clone_size: .

cdr3_aa: CASASRGTGKGYTF
cdr3_nt: TGCGCCAGCGCCTCCCGGGGGACAGGGAAAGGCTACACCTTC
d_call: TRBD1
v_call: TRBV4-1
j_call: TRBJ1-2
clone_size: .

cdr3_aa: CASVGLGQGNTEAFF
cdr3_nt: TGTGCCAGCGTAGGACTGGGACAGGGGAACACTGAAGCTTTCTTT
d_call: TRBD1
v_call: TRBV7-4
j_call: TRBJ1-1
clone_size: .

cdr3_aa: CASSHPPKGETQYF
cdr3_nt: TGTGCCAGCAGTCACCCTCCAAAGGGAGAGACCCAGTACTTC
d_call: .
v_call: TRBV6-5
j_call: TRBJ2-5
clone_size: once

cdr3_aa: CASSPLGGEVWGYTF
cdr3_nt: TGTGCCAGCAGCCCCCTAGGAGGGGAGGTTTGGGGCTACACCTTC
d_call: .
v_call: TRBV6-5
j_call: TRBJ1-2
clone_size: few